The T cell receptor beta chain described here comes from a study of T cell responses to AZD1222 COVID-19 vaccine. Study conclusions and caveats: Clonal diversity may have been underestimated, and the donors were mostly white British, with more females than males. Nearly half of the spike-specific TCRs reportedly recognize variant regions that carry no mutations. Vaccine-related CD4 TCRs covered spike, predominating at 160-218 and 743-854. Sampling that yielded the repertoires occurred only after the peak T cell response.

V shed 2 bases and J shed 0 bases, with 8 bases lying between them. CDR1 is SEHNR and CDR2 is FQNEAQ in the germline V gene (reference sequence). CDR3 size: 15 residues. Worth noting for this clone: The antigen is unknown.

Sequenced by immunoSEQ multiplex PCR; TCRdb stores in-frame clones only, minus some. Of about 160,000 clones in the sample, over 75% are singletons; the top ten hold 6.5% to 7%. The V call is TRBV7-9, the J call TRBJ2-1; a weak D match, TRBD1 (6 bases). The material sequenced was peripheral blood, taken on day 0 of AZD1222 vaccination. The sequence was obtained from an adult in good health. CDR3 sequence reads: CASSLQDSSYNEQFF. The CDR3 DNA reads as TGTGCCAGCAGCTTACAGGACAGCTCCTACAATGAGCAGTTCTTC.